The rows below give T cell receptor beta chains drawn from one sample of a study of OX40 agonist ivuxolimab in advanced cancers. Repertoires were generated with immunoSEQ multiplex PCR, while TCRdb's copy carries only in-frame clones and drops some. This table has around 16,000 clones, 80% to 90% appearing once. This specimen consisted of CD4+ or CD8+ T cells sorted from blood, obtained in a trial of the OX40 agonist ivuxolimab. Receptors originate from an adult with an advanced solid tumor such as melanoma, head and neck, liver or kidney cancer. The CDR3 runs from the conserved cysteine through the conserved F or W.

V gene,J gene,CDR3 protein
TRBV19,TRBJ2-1,CASSTRGGSYNEQFF
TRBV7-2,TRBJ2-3,CASSPRGDTQYF
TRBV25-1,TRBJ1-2,CASSEQGLGYTF
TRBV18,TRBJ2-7,CASSQTRDRHSEQYF
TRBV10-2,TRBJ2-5,CASRGQGVRETQYF
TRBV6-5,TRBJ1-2,CASHFDRDYGYTF
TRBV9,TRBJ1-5,CASSSSGDRGQPQHF
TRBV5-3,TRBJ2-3,CASSLVGAGTDTQYF
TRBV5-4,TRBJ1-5,CASSLGGTSNQPQHF
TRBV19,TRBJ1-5,CASSFGQRRRNQPQHF
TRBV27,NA,CAAGEYEQYF
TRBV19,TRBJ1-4,CASRSFTTNEKLFF
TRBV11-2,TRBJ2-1,CASSLVVSADDTNEQFF
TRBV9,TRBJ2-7,CASSVGQGPSYEQYF
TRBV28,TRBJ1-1,CASTKQGLQAFF
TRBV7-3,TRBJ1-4,CASRSRGSSTNEKLFF
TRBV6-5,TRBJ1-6,CASSTTLSGSPLHF
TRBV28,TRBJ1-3,CASSSGDGNTIYF
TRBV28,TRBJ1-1,CASRSAGSGNTEAFF
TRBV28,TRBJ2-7,CASSGHQRGSYEQYF
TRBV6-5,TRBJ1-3,CASSLRQGSNTIYF
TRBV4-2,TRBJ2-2,CASSPLAGGTGELFF
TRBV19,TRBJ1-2,CASTLARTGDYGYTF
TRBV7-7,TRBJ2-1,CASSRGTSGRGSYNEQFF
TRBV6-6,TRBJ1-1,CASTMTGNTEAFF
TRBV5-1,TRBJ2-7,CASSLAGTSGYEQYF
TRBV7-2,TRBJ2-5,CASRRPGLQETQYF
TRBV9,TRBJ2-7,CASSVGGGSPYEQYF
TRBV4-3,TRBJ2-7,CASSQELRGGGSYEQYF
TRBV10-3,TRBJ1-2,CAISVRAGSQGDGYTF
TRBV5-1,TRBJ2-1,CASSFGEVRGDEQFF
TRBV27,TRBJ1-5,CASSLRYGGNQPQHF
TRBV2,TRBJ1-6,CASSGELNSPLHF
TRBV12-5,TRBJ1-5,CASAPGRNQPQHF
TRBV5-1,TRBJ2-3,CASSLGSPIDTQYF
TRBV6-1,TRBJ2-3,CASARGAEPTDTQYF
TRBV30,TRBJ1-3,CAERMTGQGNTIYF
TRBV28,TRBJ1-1,CAGNSRRPNTEAFF
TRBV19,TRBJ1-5,CASRATGVAGNQPQHF
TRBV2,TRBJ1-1,CASRNSPGGEAFF
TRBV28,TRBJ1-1,CASSLGDFEAFF
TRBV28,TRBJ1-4,CASSLTRGARGHEKLFF
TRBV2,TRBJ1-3,CASSPTNPPSGNTIYF
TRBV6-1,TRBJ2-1,CASSDLGRANEQFF
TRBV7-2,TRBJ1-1,CASSPGRTTEAFF
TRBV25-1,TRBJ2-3,CASSETRAGTDTQYF
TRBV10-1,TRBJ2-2,CASSAGQGTGELFF
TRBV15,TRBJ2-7,CATSRALTGEQYF
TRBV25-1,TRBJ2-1,CASSSWGGGHEQFF
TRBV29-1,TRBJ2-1,CGVEVGTGEQFF
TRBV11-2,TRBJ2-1,CASSSVRGPYNEQFF